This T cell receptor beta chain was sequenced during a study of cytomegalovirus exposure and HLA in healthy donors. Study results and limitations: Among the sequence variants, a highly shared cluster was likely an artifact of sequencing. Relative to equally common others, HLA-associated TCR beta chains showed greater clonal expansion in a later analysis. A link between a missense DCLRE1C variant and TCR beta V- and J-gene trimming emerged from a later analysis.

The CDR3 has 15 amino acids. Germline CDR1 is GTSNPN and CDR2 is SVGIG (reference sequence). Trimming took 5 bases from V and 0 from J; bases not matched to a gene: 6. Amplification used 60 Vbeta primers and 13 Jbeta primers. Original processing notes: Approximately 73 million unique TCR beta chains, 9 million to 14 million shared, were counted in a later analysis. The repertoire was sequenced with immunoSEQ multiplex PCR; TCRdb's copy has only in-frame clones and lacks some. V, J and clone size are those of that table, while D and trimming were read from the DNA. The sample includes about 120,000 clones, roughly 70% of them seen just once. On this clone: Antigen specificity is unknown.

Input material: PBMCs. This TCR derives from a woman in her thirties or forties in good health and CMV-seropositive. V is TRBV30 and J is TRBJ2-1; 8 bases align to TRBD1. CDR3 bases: TGTGCCTGGGAAAAAGGACAGGGCTCCTACAATGAGCAGTTCTTC. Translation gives CAWEKGQGSYNEQFF.